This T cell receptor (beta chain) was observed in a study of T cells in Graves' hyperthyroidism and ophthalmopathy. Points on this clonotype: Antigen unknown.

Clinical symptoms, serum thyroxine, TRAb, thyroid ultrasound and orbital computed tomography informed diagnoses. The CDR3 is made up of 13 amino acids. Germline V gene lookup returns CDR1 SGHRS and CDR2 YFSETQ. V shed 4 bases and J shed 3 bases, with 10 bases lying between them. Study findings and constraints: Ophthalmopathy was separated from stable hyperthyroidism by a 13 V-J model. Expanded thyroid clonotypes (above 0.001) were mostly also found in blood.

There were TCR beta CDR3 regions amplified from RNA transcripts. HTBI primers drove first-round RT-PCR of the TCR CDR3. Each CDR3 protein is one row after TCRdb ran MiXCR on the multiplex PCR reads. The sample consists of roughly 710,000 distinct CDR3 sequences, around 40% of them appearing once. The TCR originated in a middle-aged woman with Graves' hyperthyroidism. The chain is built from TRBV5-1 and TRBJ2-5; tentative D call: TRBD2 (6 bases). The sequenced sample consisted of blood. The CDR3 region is CASSTRLEETQYF. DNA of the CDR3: TGCGCCAGCAGCACCCGACTAGAAGAGACCCAGTACTTC. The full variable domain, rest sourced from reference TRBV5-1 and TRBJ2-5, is KAGVTQTPRYLIKTRGQQVTLSCSPISGHRSVSWYQQTPGQGLQFLFEYFSETQRNKGNFPGRFSGRQFSNSRSEMNVSTLELGDSALYLCASSTRLEETQYFGPGTRLLVL.